This T cell receptor beta chain was identified in a study of blood T cell repertoires in COVID-19. After removal of 7 bases from V and 2 bases from J, the junction contained 8 bases not matched to a gene. Per the germline V gene, CDR1 is SGHVS and CDR2 is FQNEAQ. The CDR3 loop spans 15 amino acids. As originally analysed: Estimation of nucleated cell counts was performed using reference gene primer amplification. Assay: immunoSEQ multiplex PCR; the TCRdb copy retains only in-frame clones and omits some. V, J and clone size are those of that table, while D and trimming were read from the DNA. The data show fewer than 400,000 clones, around 90% seen once.

This receptor was obtained from a man aged 55 to 70 who had recovered from COVID-19. Sequenced: PBMCs or T cells enriched from blood (not recorded which). This sequence joins TRBV7-8 and TRBJ2-1; TRBD2 agrees at 7 bases. CDR3 region: CASIPLAETYNEQFF. CDR3 nucleotides: TGTGCCAGCATCCCCCTAGCGGAGACCTACAATGAGCAGTTCTTC.